The 24 T cell receptor beta chains reported below all come from one sample, sequenced in a study of blood T cell repertoires in COVID-19. TCRdb's table, derived via immunoSEQ multiplex PCR, lists solely in-frame clones and lacks some. The data contain fewer than 200,000 clones, 80% of them singletons. Material: peripheral blood. These TCRs come from a man aged 55 to 70 with acute or convalescent COVID-19.

The V and J genes are TRBV28 and TRBJ1-1; 7 nucleotides agree with TRBD1. This CDR3 has 13 residues. Unmatched junction bases numbered 11, after V lost 6 bases and J lost 10 bases. Germline CDR1 MDHEN, CDR2 SYDVKM. The CDR3 nucleotides are TGTGCCAGCAGACACCAGGGGGACACGGCAGCTTTCTTT. Protein sequence: CASRHQGDTAAFF.

V gene TRBV19 combines with J gene TRBJ2-2; possible D gene TRBD1, 6 bases. CDR3 length: 13 residues. Germline assignment: CDR1 LNHDA and CDR2 SQIVND (reference sequence). Between the trimmed V and J ends, which lost 10 bases and 8 bases, there was a span of 17 bases. The DNA of the CDR3 is TGTGCCACCACGACAGGACCCGGGGGGGAGCTGTTTTTT. Its protein product is CATTTGPGGELFF.

This clone was found once. CDR3 coding DNA: TGTGCCAGCAGCTTGGTCCTACAGGGTTCGGATGAGCAGTTCTTC. Protein: CASSLVLQGSDEQFF. This chain connects TRBV5-8 to TRBJ2-1, with D perhaps TRBD1 (6 bases). Trimming took off 0 bases at V and 8 bases at J, with 15 bases between the two ends. Germline V gene data show CDR1 as SGHTS and CDR2 as YDEGEE. The CDR3 totals 15 residues. Full variable domain (outside the CDR3, taken from reference TRBV5-8 and TRBJ2-1): EAGVTQSPTHLIKTRGQQATLRCSPISGHTSVYWYQQALGLGLQFLLWYDEGEERNRGNFPPRFSGRQFPNYSSELNVNALELEDSALYLCASSLVLQGSDEQFFGPGTRLTVL.

The J gene is TRBJ1-2, the V gene TRBV11-2; 8 bases align to TRBD1. Germline trimming cut 1 base from V and 8 bases from J; bases unmatched to any gene: 12. CDR1 and CDR2 (germline): SGHAT, FQNNGV. The CDR3 consists of 16 residues. In DNA form, the CDR3 reads TGTGCCAGCAGCTTAGTCTCCAGGGGGCGGCGAAGAGGCTACACCTTC. The encoded protein is CASSLVSRGRRRGYTF.

This clone occurred once. The chain links TRBV27 to TRBJ1-4; D possibly corresponds to TRBD1 (6 bases). The CDR3 has 20 residues. The V gene's germline CDR1 is MNHEY and CDR2 SMNVEV (reference sequence). V was clipped by 0 bases and J by 2 bases, with 22 bases between them. As DNA, the CDR3 is TGTGCCAGCAGTTTATCGGGGCAAGGGGACATAGTAGGGACTAATGAAAAACTGTTTTTT. Protein sequence: CASSLSGQGDIVGTNEKLFF.

This clone was recorded only once. The V call is TRBV6-5, the J call TRBJ2-7; D perhaps matches TRBD1 (5 bases). The length of the CDR3 is 12 residues. Germline loops: CDR1 MNHEY, CDR2 SVGAGI. V lost 7 bases to trimming and J lost 2 bases, with 9 bases between them. DNA of the CDR3: TGTGCCAGCACGACAGTAGCCTACGAGCAGTACTTC. This encodes CASTTVAYEQYF.

V and J are TRBV6-5 and TRBJ1-2, with D unresolved. V was cut by 5 bases and J by 5 bases, with 9 bases left in between. Germline assignment: CDR1 MNHEY and CDR2 SVGAGI. This CDR3 comprises 12 residues. CDR3 nucleotide sequence: TGTGCCAGCAGTAATTCAGCGTATGGCTACACCTTC. Translating it yields CASSNSAYGYTF.

This chain joins TRBV5-1 and TRBJ2-5, with TRBD2 matching over 9 bases. V shed 1 base and J 1 base; nucleotides not matched to a gene: 5. The CDR3 loop spans 16 amino acids. Germline V CDR1 and CDR2: SGHRS, YFSETQ. The CDR3 sequence is CASSLFGSGGQETQYF. CDR3 coding DNA: TGCGCCAGCAGCTTGTTTGGTAGCGGGGGCCAAGAGACCCAGTACTTC.

The genes are TRBV6-4 and TRBJ2-2, with 10 bases matching TRBD1. Trimming took 3 bases from V and 5 from J; bases not matched to a gene: 6. The germline V gene has CDR1 MRHNA and CDR2 SNTAGT. This CDR3 is built from 16 residues. The CDR3 reads CASSEEDRGWTGELFF. The CDR3 DNA is TGTGCCAGCAGTGAAGAGGACAGGGGGTGGACCGGGGAGCTGTTTTTT.

The chain joins TRBV6-6 to TRBJ2-7; TRBD2 matches 8 bases. The CDR3 loop spans 16 amino acids. Trimming took 6 bases from V and 0 from J; bases not matched to a gene: 10. From germline, CDR1 is MNHNY and CDR2 SVGAGI (reference sequence). In nucleotides, the CDR3 is TGTGCCAGCAGCAGGAAGCGGGGGTTAAACTCCTACGAGCAGTACTTC. It yields the protein CASSRKRGLNSYEQYF.

The V call is TRBV5-4, the J call TRBJ2-5; D is possibly TRBD2 (7 bases). The germline V gene encodes CDR1 SGHNT and CDR2 YYREEE (reference sequence). The germline V and J ends were trimmed by 4 bases and 1 base, with 17 bases remaining between them. CDR3 length: 16 residues. The CDR3 bases are TGTGCCAGCAGCCCCGGGGGGCGGGGAAGCCAAGAGACCCAGTACTTC. Its protein is CASSPGGRGSQETQYF.

This clone was recorded a few times. The chain uses TRBV19 and TRBJ2-3; a weak D match, TRBD2 (5 bases). Looked up from germline, CDR1 is LNHDA and CDR2 is SQIVND (reference sequence). Trimming removed 4 bases from V and 2 bases from J, with 16 bases in between. The CDR3 runs 16 residues. DNA of the CDR3: TGTGCCAGTAGTAGAGGCCCGACGAGGGCCACAGATACGCAGTATTTT. This codes for CASSRGPTRATDTQYF.

Here the CDR3 reads CASSPGQGAGETQYF. The CDR3 DNA follows: TGTGCCAGCAGCCCGGGACAGGGGGCGGGGGAGACCCAGTACTTC. The V gene is TRBV11-3, the J gene TRBJ2-5, with 12 positions matching TRBD1. The CDR3 runs to 15 residues. CDR1 and CDR2 (germline): SGHNT, YENEEA. The V segment lost 5 bases and the J segment 5 bases; nucleotides outside the gene matches: 6.

This chain links TRBV4-3 with TRBJ2-5, with 12 bases identical to TRBD2. The V gene's germline CDR1 is LGHNA and CDR2 YSLEER. There are 18 residues in the CDR3. Unmatched junction bases numbered 6, after V lost 0 bases and J lost 1 base. This CDR3 is CASSQELAGGAPQETQYF. The CDR3 DNA follows: TGCGCCAGCAGCCAAGAACTAGCGGGGGGAGCTCCCCAAGAGACCCAGTACTTC.

This chain's CDR3 is CASSLIRQGDYGYTF. As DNA, the CDR3 is TGTGCCAGCAGTCTCATTAGACAGGGGGACTATGGCTACACCTTC. The V and J genes are TRBV2 and TRBJ1-2; 9 positions agree with TRBD1. V trimming: 5 bases; J trimming: 3 bases; junction bases outside the gene matches: 7. The CDR3 sequence is 15 residues long. The germline V gene has CDR1 SNHLY and CDR2 FYNNEI. Complete variable domain (other parts from reference TRBV2 and TRBJ1-2): EPEVTQTPSHQVTQMGQEVILRCVPISNHLYFYWYRQILGQKVEFLVSFYNNEISEKSEIFDDQFSVERPDGSNFTLKIRSTKLEDSAMYFCASSLIRQGDYGYTFGSGTRLTVV.

The chain links TRBV12-3 or TRBV12-4 to TRBJ1-1, with D unresolved. V dropped 2 bases and J dropped 2 bases, with 6 bases sitting between them. The length of the CDR3 is 13 residues. CDR3 coding DNA: TGTGCCAGCAGTTTACAGTATAACACTGAAGCTTTCTTT. Encoded protein: CASSLQYNTEAFF.

The chain's CDR3 is CASSPGSGESYGYTF. The DNA for the CDR3 is TGTGCCAGCAGCCCCGGTTCGGGGGAAAGCTATGGCTACACCTTC. The chain uses TRBV9 and TRBJ1-2; a possible D gene is TRBD1 (5 bases). This CDR3 is 15 amino acids long. Germline V lookup: CDR1 SGDLS, CDR2 YYNGEE. V lost 4 bases, J lost 4 bases, and 17 bases lay in between.

V gene TRBV9 combines with J gene TRBJ2-3; TRBD2 matches at 12 bases. The CDR3 has 16 residues. CDR1 SGDLS and CDR2 YYNGEE come from the germline V gene. Germline trimming cut 4 bases from V and 3 bases from J; bases unmatched to any gene: 6. The CDR3: CASSSSGGAGTDTQYF. CDR3 DNA: TGTGCCAGCAGCTCTAGCGGGGGGGCCGGGACAGATACGCAGTATTTT.

The genes are TRBV25-1 and TRBJ1-6; TRBD1 matches at 8 bases. The germline V gene encodes CDR1 MGHDK and CDR2 SYGVNS. Losses at the gene ends were 4 bases for V and 7 bases for J; bases not matched to a gene: 9. The CDR3 consists of 16 residues. CDR3 nucleotides: TGTGCCAGCAGTGGACCGACAGGGGCCCTCAATTCACCCCTCCACTTT. It translates to CASSGPTGALNSPLHF.

The chain is built from TRBV6-6 and TRBJ1-6; D unresolved. Trimming left V 9 bases short and J 3 bases short, with 6 bases between. Per the germline V gene, CDR1 is MNHNY and CDR2 is SVGAGI (reference sequence). The CDR3 spans 12 residues. The CDR3 protein is CASTDYNSPLHF. For the CDR3, the DNA is TGTGCCAGTACTGACTATAATTCACCCCTCCACTTT.

The V and J genes are TRBV6-5 and TRBJ2-1; D unresolved. In germline, CDR1 is MNHEY, CDR2 SVGAGI. The CDR3 contains 14 residues. With 2 bases removed from V and 5 bases from J, the gap between germline ends came to 10 bases. The CDR3 loop is CASSYSDVDNEQFF. The CDR3 DNA is TGTGCCAGCAGTTACAGCGACGTAGACAATGAGCAGTTCTTC.

The chain uses TRBV6-5 and TRBJ2-2, with 7 bases lining up with TRBD2. The germline V gene encodes CDR1 MNHEY and CDR2 SVGAGI. V gave up 6 bases and J gave up 3 bases; unmatched junction bases: 4. The CDR3 covers 14 residues. This CDR3 reads CASRRERDTGELFF. CDR3 DNA sequence: TGTGCCAGCAGGCGGGAGAGGGACACCGGGGAGCTGTTTTTT.

This chain uses TRBV3-1 (or the pseudogene TRBV3-2) with TRBJ1-2, with 8 bases matching TRBD1. V gave up 2 bases and J gave up 8 bases; unmatched junction bases: 7. Per germline, CDR1 LGHDT and CDR2 YNNKEL (reference sequence). This CDR3 region has 14 residues. The CDR3 nucleotides are TGTGCCAGCAGCCAACGGTTGACAGGGGCGGGCTACACCTTC. It specifies CASSQRLTGAGYTF.

This chain connects TRBV9 to TRBJ1-2; a possible D gene is TRBD1 (6 bases). V lost 6 bases to trimming and J lost 4 bases, with 13 bases between them. The length of the CDR3 is 13 residues. The germline V gene encodes CDR1 SGDLS and CDR2 YYNGEE. The CDR3 DNA is TGTGCCAGCACCCAGACAGGTAGCTATGGCTACACCTTC. It codes for CASTQTGSYGYTF.